Listed below are T cell receptor beta chains from one sample, sequenced in a study of post-analysis software for immune sequencing data. TCRdb reprocessed the PCR reads with MiXCR, giving one entry per CDR3 protein. This table holds 740,000 or so distinct CDR3 sequences, roughly 50% found once. What was sequenced was blood. All receptors come from a girl aged 10-17 years with multiple sclerosis. CDR3s include the opening cysteine and the closing phenylalanine or tryptophan. A D gene is named only where the DNA matches it firmly. Clone size, where shown, is once, few, many, or a class for clones that have expanded.

clone size,V gene,D gene,J gene,CDR3 protein,CDR3 DNA
once,TRBV29-1,TRBD1,TRBJ2-7,CSVLGGQGAIYEQYF,TGCAGCGTCCTAGGGGGACAGGGGGCAATCTACGAGCAGTACTTC
few,TRBV4-1,NA,TRBJ2-3,CASSSLKDTQYF,TGCGCCAGCAGCTCCCTTAAAGATACGCAGTATTTT
NA,TRBV10-3,TRBD2,TRBJ2-7,CAISEASGRESYEQYF,TGTGCCATCAGTGAGGCTAGCGGGAGAGAATCCTACGAGCAGTACTTC
NA,TRBV20-1,TRBD2,TRBJ2-5,CSARVLASSNEQYF,TGCAGTGCTAGGGTACTAGCGTCGAGCAATGAGCAGTACTTC
NA,TRBV18,NA,TRBJ2-7,CASSPSASPSEQYF,TGTGCCAGCTCACCAAGTGCCTCCCCGAGCGAGCAGTACTTC
NA,TRBV6-4,TRBD1,TRBJ1-1,CASRAAARQGAEAFF,TGTGCCAGCAGAGCGGCCGCGAGACAGGGTGCTGAAGCTTTCTTT
few,TRBV20-1,TRBD2,TRBJ2-5,CSAHRLAGSQETQYF,TGCAGTGCACACAGACTAGCGGGAAGCCAAGAGACCCAGTACTTC
NA,TRBV5-5,NA,TRBJ1-2,CASSLKPTGLGYTF,TGTGCCAGCAGCTTAAAGCCGACCGGCTTGGGCTACACCTTC
NA,TRBV29-1,NA,TRBJ1-2,CSVEEIGAYGYTF,TGCAGCGTTGAAGAGATAGGGGCGTATGGCTACACCTTC
once,TRBV6-5,NA,TRBJ1-2,CASSYSDSYYGYTF,TGTGCCAGCAGTTACTCGGACAGCTACTATGGCTACACCTTC
few,TRBV4-2,TRBD1,TRBJ2-1,CASSQGAGFGTGEDNEQFF,TGTGCCAGCAGCCAAGGGGCAGGATTTGGGACAGGCGAAGACAATGAGCAGTTCTTC
few,TRBV20-1,TRBD1,TRBJ2-5,CSARDRVGTQYF,TGCAGTGCAAGGGACAGGGTCGGGACCCAGTACTTC
NA,TRBV4-1,TRBD1,TRBJ1-2,CASSQDDGTGVYGYTF,TGCGCCAGCAGCCAAGACGACGGGACAGGGGTTTATGGCTACACCTTC
NA,TRBV3-1,TRBD2,TRBJ2-5,CASSQGLAGGLQETQYF,TGTGCCAGCAGCCAAGGCCTAGCGGGGGGGCTCCAAGAGACCCAGTACTTC
NA,TRBV20-1,TRBD2,TRBJ2-3,CSAPTGGVDTQYF,TGCAGTGCTCCCACCGGGGGGGTAGATACGCAGTATTTT
few,TRBV10-2,TRBD1,TRBJ2-2,CASSVPGQGWVNTGELFF,TGCGCCAGCAGCGTACCGGGACAGGGATGGGTTAACACCGGGGAGCTGTTTTTT
NA,TRBV6-5,TRBD2,TRBJ2-7,CASSYSILYSGRGTVGDEQYF,TGTGCCAGCAGTTACTCCATCCTATATAGCGGGAGGGGGACGGTTGGCGACGAGCAGTACTTC
NA,TRBV20-1,TRBD2,TRBJ2-5,CSASDREGYREQYF,TGCAGTGCTAGTGATCGGGAGGGCTATAGGGAGCAGTACTTC
NA,TRBV5-1,NA,TRBJ2-5,CASGLDTTTYQETQYF,TGCGCCAGCGGCTTGGACACGACAACGTACCAAGAGACCCAGTACTTC
few,TRBV27,TRBD2,TRBJ2-1,CASSSLAGGRDEQFF,TGTGCCAGCAGTTCACTAGCGGGGGGGCGCGATGAGCAGTTCTTC
NA,TRBV20-1,TRBD1,TRBJ2-1,CSVTRDRVRKQFF,TGCAGTGTTACCCGGGACAGGGTCAGGAAGCAGTTCTTC
few,TRBV29-1,NA,TRBJ2-5,CSAESGRVTQYF,TGCAGCGCTGAATCGGGGCGGGTGACCCAGTACTTC
NA,TRBV5-1,NA,TRBJ2-7,CASSLVLRSYEQYF,TGCGCCAGCAGCTTGGTACTTCGCTCCTACGAGCAGTACTTC
NA,TRBV29-1,TRBD2,TRBJ2-3,CSVEGTSGTTDTQYF,TGCAGCGTTGAAGGGACTAGCGGGACCACAGATACGCAGTATTTT
NA,TRBV2,NA,TRBJ2-7,CASSDRQGPHEQYF,TGTGCCAGCAGTGATAGGCAGGGGCCCCACGAGCAGTACTTC
NA,TRBV21-1,NA,TRBJ2-1,CASSGSAGGEQFF,TGTGCCAGCAGTGGCTCGGCAGGGGGTGAGCAGTTCTTC
few,TRBV7-2,TRBD2,TRBJ2-7,CASSSLAGSSYEQYF,TGTGCCAGCAGCTCTTTAGCGGGTTCCTCCTACGAGCAGTACTTC
NA,TRBV4-1,NA,TRBJ2-1,CASSQDLAAHEQFF,TGCGCCAGCAGCCAAGATCTGGCCGCCCATGAGCAGTTCTTC
NA,TRBV29-1,TRBD2,TRBJ2-5,CSVVLAGGGETQYF,TGCAGCGTGGTACTAGCGGGGGGAGGGGAGACCCAGTACTTC
NA,TRBV4-2,TRBD2,TRBJ2-3,CASSLSPSGSSDTQYF,TGTGCCAGCAGCCTCTCCCCTAGCGGGAGCTCAGATACGCAGTATTTT
NA,TRBV5-1,NA,TRBJ1-5,CVSSPQTGSNQPQHF,TGCGTCAGCAGCCCCCAGACAGGCTCCAATCAGCCCCAGCATTTT
NA,TRBV5-1,TRBD1,TRBJ1-2,CASSLKPGRTGGARNYGYTF,TGCGCCAGCAGCTTGAAGCCAGGGCGGACAGGGGGCGCAAGAAACTATGGCTACACCTTC
NA,TRBV5-1,NA,TRBJ2-5,CASSSGLMRSQETQYF,TGCGCCAGCAGTTCGGGACTGATGCGATCCCAAGAGACCCAGTACTTC
NA,TRBV6-5,NA,TRBJ2-1,CASSGKYYNEQFF,TGTGCCAGCAGCGGCAAGTACTACAATGAGCAGTTCTTC
NA,TRBV29-1,NA,TRBJ2-3,CSVEPGADTQYF,TGCAGCGTTGAACCGGGCGCAGATACGCAGTATTTT
NA,TRBV12-3/TRBV12-4,NA,TRBJ2-6,CASNPAGAQPSGANVLTF,TGTGCCAGCAATCCCGCAGGGGCCCAGCCCTCTGGGGCCAACGTCCTGACTTTC
NA,TRBV4-2,NA,TRBJ2-7,CASSQESRSTTYEQYF,TGTGCCAGCAGCCAAGAATCTAGAAGTACCACCTACGAGCAGTACTTC
few,TRBV20-1,NA,TRBJ1-2,CSAPRQPDYGYTF,TGCAGTGCCCCGAGACAGCCTGACTATGGCTACACCTTC
NA,TRBV7-2,NA,TRBJ2-4,CASSRSQGLGSKNIQYF,TGTGCCAGCAGCCGGTCTCAGGGCCTAGGGTCCAAAAACATTCAGTACTTC
NA,TRBV7-2,TRBD2,TRBJ2-3,CASSLATSGGPNTDTQYF,TGTGCCAGCAGCCTTGCGACTAGCGGGGGGCCGAACACAGATACGCAGTATTTT
NA,TRBV12-3/TRBV12-4,NA,TRBJ1-1,CASNPLGHMNTEAFF,TGTGCCAGCAACCCCCTGGGACATATGAACACTGAAGCTTTCTTT
NA,TRBV7-3,NA,TRBJ1-1,CASSFLRGNTEAFF,TGTGCCAGCAGCTTTCTTCGGGGGAACACTGAAGCTTTCTTT
few,TRBV20-1,TRBD2,TRBJ2-7,CSARVLAGEDSEQYF,TGCAGTGCTAGAGTTCTAGCGGGAGAGGATAGCGAGCAGTACTTC
few,TRBV12-3/TRBV12-4,NA,TRBJ1-1,CASRRQSNTEAFF,TGTGCCAGCAGGCGACAGTCGAACACTGAAGCTTTCTTT
NA,TRBV29-1,TRBD1,TRBJ2-1,CSVERTGGYNEQFF,TGCAGCGTTGAGAGGACAGGGGGCTACAATGAGCAGTTCTTC
NA,TRBV20-1,NA,TRBJ2-7,CSAQGAGYNEQYF,TGCAGTGCTCAAGGGGCCGGCTACAATGAGCAGTACTTC
few,TRBV4-1,NA,TRBJ2-1,CASRHNNEQFF,TGCGCCAGCAGGCATAACAATGAGCAGTTCTTC
NA,TRBV29-1,NA,TRBJ2-3,CSVLAQGNVGDTQYF,TGCAGCGTCCTGGCCCAGGGGAATGTTGGTGATACGCAGTATTTT
NA,TRBV4-1,TRBD2,TRBJ2-7,CASSQDAGGTPYEQYF,TGCGCCAGCAGCCAAGATGCGGGAGGAACTCCCTACGAGCAGTACTTC
NA,TRBV29-1,NA,TRBJ2-1,CSVELRIKYNEQFF,TGCAGCGTTGAGTTACGGATTAAGTACAATGAGCAGTTCTTC
few,TRBV6-5,NA,TRBJ2-7,CASSYDGGPTSSYEQYF,TGTGCCAGCAGTTATGACGGGGGACCAACTAGCTCCTACGAGCAGTACTTC
NA,TRBV5-5,NA,TRBJ2-1,CAGSLAGTTYNEQFF,TGTGCCGGCAGCTTGGCCGGGACGACCTACAATGAGCAGTTCTTC
once,TRBV4-2,TRBD2,TRBJ2-3,CANSQEGPSGPPDTQYF,TGTGCCAACAGCCAAGAAGGGCCTAGCGGGCCTCCAGATACGCAGTATTTT
once,TRBV12-3/TRBV12-4,TRBD1,TRBJ2-5,CASSRDGRGETQYF,TGTGCCAGCAGTCGAGACGGCAGGGGGGAGACCCAGTACTTC
few,TRBV2,TRBD2,TRBJ2-7,CASSEVKGLAFPHEQYF,TGTGCCAGCAGTGAGGTTAAGGGACTAGCGTTCCCCCACGAGCAGTACTTC